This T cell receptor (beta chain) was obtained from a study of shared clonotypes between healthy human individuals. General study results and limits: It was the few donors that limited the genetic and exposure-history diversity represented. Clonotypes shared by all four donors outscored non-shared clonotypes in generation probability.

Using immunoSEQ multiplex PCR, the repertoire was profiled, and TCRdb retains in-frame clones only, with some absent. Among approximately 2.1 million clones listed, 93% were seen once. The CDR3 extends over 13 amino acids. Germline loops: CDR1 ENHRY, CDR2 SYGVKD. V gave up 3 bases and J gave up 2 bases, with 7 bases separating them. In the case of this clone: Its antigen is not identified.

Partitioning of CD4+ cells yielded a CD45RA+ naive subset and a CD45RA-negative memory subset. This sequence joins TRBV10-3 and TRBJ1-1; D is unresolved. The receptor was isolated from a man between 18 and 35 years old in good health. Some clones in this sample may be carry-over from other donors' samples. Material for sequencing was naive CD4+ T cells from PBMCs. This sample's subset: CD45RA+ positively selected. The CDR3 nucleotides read TGTGCCATCAGTGACAGCGCTAACACTGAAGCTTTCTTT. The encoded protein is CAISDSANTEAFF.